A single T cell receptor beta chain is shown here with its context. Its antigen is as yet unknown. Mixed chimerism was transient after nonmyeloablative marrow transplants from related graft donors. The germline CDR1 and CDR2 sequences are MDHEN and SYDVKM. The CDR3 consists of 16 residues. Trimming at V came to 5 bases and at J to 6 bases, leaving 11 bases not matched to a gene. These data come from a study of Tregs in tolerant kidney transplant recipients. Study-wide results and caveats: The small number of patients limits these findings pending further validation. Activated donor B cell expansion appeared to reveal the most relevant donor-specific TCRbeta repertoire.

Method: immunoSEQ multiplex PCR; TCRdb's copy keeps in-frame clones and lacks some. The profile shows about 64,000 clones, over 75% of them singletons. The chain links TRBV28 to TRBJ1-2, with TRBD1 identical over 11 bases. Sample: CD4+ T cells from blood (PBMCs), taken 6 months after the transplant. The origin of this receptor is a human patient who received a combined kidney and bone marrow transplant. A subset of T cells may come from the graft donor. Written as DNA, the CDR3 is TGTGCCAGCAGTCTTCGGATGGGGACAGGGGGAAATGGCTACACCTTC. Amino acids: CASSLRMGTGGNGYTF.